What follows describes a single TCR beta chain. The antigen is unknown. cDNA libraries for TRB were generated by 5' RACE incorporating UMI labels. TCRdb processed the 5' RACE reads again and assigns one entry to each CDR3 protein, with no DNA. The ten most abundant clones cover roughly 0.89% of a sample with about 86,000 distinct CDR3 sequences. Naivety in CD8+ T cells corresponded to a CD45RO-CCR7+CD27+CD95- phenotype. The sample belongs to a study of CXCR3-negative and CXCR3-positive naive CD8 T cells. Study details: Libraries each contributed about 1.5 +/- 0.3 million TRB reads, for approximately 130 million in total.

General observations from the study: TRB CDR3s were more hydrophobic in CXCR3-positive than in CXCR3-negative naive cells.

Material for sequencing was naive CXCR3+ CD8+ T cells from blood. The subset is: CD45RO-CCR7+CD27+CD95- naive CD8+ T cells expressing CXCR3 (TNR3+). The TCR sequence derives from a human donor in good health. Some clones in this sample may be carry-over from other donors' samples.

CDR3 protein: CASKIGPNQPQHF. V is TRBV12-3 or TRBV12-4 and J is TRBJ1-5. The CDR3 is made up of 13 amino acids.